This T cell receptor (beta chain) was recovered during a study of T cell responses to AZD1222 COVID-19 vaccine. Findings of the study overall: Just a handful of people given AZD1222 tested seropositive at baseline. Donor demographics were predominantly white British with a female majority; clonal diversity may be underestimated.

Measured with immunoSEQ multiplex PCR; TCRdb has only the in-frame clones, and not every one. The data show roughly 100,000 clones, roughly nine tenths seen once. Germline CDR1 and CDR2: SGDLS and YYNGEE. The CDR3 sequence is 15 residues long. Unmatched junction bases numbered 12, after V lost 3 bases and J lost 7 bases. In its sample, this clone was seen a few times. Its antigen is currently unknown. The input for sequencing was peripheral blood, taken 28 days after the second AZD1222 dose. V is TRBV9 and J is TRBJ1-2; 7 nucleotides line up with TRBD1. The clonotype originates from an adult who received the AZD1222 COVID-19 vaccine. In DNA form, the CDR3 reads TGTGCCAGCAGCGCATCCACAGGGGAAGAGTTTGGCTACACCTTC. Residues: CASSASTGEEFGYTF.